This TCR beta chain was recovered during a study of shared clonotypes between healthy human individuals (dated by TCRdb to 2018 to 2021). About the investigation overall: A few men and a couple of women, aged 18 to 49 years, made up the cohort. Per donor, three plates each were used for CD4 naive and CD4 memory, two for CD8 naive, and one for CD8 memory. Each donor's leukapheresis produced roughly between roughly 0.9 and 8.9 billion PBMCs. Different laboratories and diverse techniques were used to prepare libraries and sequence TCR repertoires, to increase sequencing depth and limit assay-specific biases. Blood TCR repertoires of five healthy adults were deeply sequenced to estimate repertoire size and the extent of clonotype sharing between individuals.

Using the deep immunoSEQ assay, multiplex PCR amplified TCR CDR3 regions from genomic DNA. Extracted genomic DNA from each cell subset was distributed evenly across all wells of several immunoSEQ 96-well plates, and each plate was treated as a replicate. For sorted subsets, 200 ng of genomic DNA, equivalent to 30,000 or so T cell genomes, went into each replicate PCR. The purified libraries were quantified using a Qubit 3.0 fluorometer, sized with a Bioanalyzer 2100, and then quantified again using the KAPA Library Quantification kit. A separate single-read 150-cycle Illumina NextSeq 550 flow cell was used to sequence each immunoSEQ 96-well plate. On the study's bioinformatics: The immunoSEQ output contained only junctional sequences without quality scores, so filtering could not match that applied to full-length reads. Sequences were annotated with PyIR, a Python wrapper for IgBLAST v1.9, using IMGT germline references to assign V/J genes and CDR3. Reads were removed for weak V/J assignments (E-value above 1e-6), missing CDR3, stop codons, out-of-frame junctions, or ambiguous translated residues. A V3J clonotype was defined by an identical inferred V gene, J gene, and CDR3 amino acid sequence. Percentage overlap between repertoires was computed as shared unique clonotypes divided by the size of the smaller repertoire. RTK rarefaction, the Chao1 estimator, and Recon v2.1 estimates of unobserved clonotypes were used to assess repertoire richness. OLGA was used to compute generation probabilities for all TCRbeta clonotypes that the gDNA method yielded from a handful of donors. Sourced from immuneACCESS, this table was stored by TCRdb with only in-frame sequences that have V and J called. A share of the clones is absent; for the studies checked, an unresolved V gene accounts for under half, and the remainder has no known explanation. V and J calls plus clone size are reproduced from that table; the DNA served to infer D and trimming. This sample holds about 2,200,000 clones; about 92% were observed only once. 1.5% to 2% of the sample is in the top ten clones.

Points the paper makes about the study in general: The genetic and exposure-history diversity represented was limited by the small number of donors. Only blood was sampled, and tissue TCR repertoires likely differ from those in blood. Higher generation probabilities were observed for clonotypes shared by all four sorted-subset donors than for non-shared clonotypes. Sharing across a few donors was observed for about 5% of naive CD4, under 4% of naive CD8, about 2.3% of memory CD4, and 0.4% of memory CD8 clonotypes. Even with the large sequencing depth, rarefaction of the sorted-subset datasets indicated that sequencing was incomplete. Larger estimated clonotype richness was generally found for naive subsets than for memory subsets. Pairwise subsampling indicated that sequencing depth was expected to affect the degree of clonotype sharing among donors.

Worth noting for this clone: Its specific antigen is unknown. Base-call qualities are not available, and no considerably larger clone is one nucleotide away.

Including cysteine and phenylalanine, the CDR3 has 13 amino acids. The CDR3 DNA has 39 bases and is translated from base 1. V lost 6 bases and J lost 6 bases, and the count of bases not matched to a germline gene is 6. CDR1 and CDR2 are drawn from the germline V gene: SNHLY, FYNNEI. CD8 naive samples consisted of CD45RO-negative cells that were positively selected for CCR7, yielding a CD45RA+CCR7+ population without TemRA cells. The donors were healthy, HIV-negative adults with no recently reported acute infections or vaccinations. Every donor was a Caucasian adult residing in Nashville, Tennessee, USA. After blood collection by leukapheresis, PBMCs were isolated using Ficoll-Histopaque density gradient centrifugation and then cryopreserved in the vapor phase of liquid nitrogen. Analytical flow cytometry was used to check the purity and quantity of each magnetically sorted T cell population. Each sorted fraction had its genomic DNA isolated and then quantified by UV absorbance on a Nanodrop 2000c.

The clonotype comes from a man in his late teens or twenties in good health. Some clones in this sample may be carry-over from other donors' samples. The V and J genes are TRBV2 and TRBJ1-1; TRBD1 matches 8 bases in the middle. The sample consisted of naive CD8+ T cells from PBMCs. The cell subset or site label of this sample denotes: CD45RA+CCR7+. The encoded CDR3 is CASSDRGEAEAFF. The bases read TGTGCCAGCAGCGACAGGGGAGAGGCTGAAGCTTTCTTT.